The rows below give T cell receptor beta chains drawn from one sample of a study of shared T cell receptors in the human thymus. TCRdb keeps only in-frame clones here, not all; method: immunoSEQ multiplex PCR. The profile shows about 730,000 clones, approximately 85% of them singletons. These same records also appear under a second study, on human thymus T cells.

Sequenced input: thymocytes. The receptors here all came from a girl under three years old with a congenital heart defect. CDR3s include the opening cysteine and the closing phenylalanine or tryptophan. A D gene is named only where the DNA matches it firmly. Not all rows give a size; the values are once, few, many and, for expanded clones, a class.

v_gene: TRBV27; abundance: .; j_gene: TRBJ2-5; d_gene: .; CDR3aa: CASSPRGETQYF; CDR3nt: TGTGCCAGCAGCCCAAGGGGGGAGACCCAGTACTTC
v_gene: TRBV6-4; abundance: .; j_gene: TRBJ2-5; d_gene: .; CDR3aa: CASSDSIPEDGGRETQYF; CDR3nt: TGTGCCAGCAGTGACTCGATCCCGGAGGACGGGGGTAGAGAGACCCAGTACTTC
v_gene: TRBV7-2; abundance: .; j_gene: TRBJ1-2; d_gene: .; CDR3aa: CASSLIGQWCGYTF; CDR3nt: TGTGCCAGCAGCTTAATTGGACAGTGGTGTGGCTACACCTTC
v_gene: TRBV14; abundance: .; j_gene: TRBJ1-5; d_gene: .; CDR3aa: CASSHTGTNQPQHF; CDR3nt: TGTGCCAGCAGCCATACAGGTACCAATCAGCCCCAGCATTTT
v_gene: TRBV2; abundance: .; j_gene: TRBJ2-6; d_gene: .; CDR3aa: CASSARVAPLSGANVLTF; CDR3nt: TGTGCCAGCAGTGCCAGGGTTGCTCCCCTCTCTGGGGCCAACGTCCTGACTTTC
v_gene: TRBV6-4; abundance: .; j_gene: TRBJ1-2; d_gene: .; CDR3aa: CASSAPDNSKICYTF; CDR3nt: TGTGCCAGCAGTGCCCCCGACAACAGTAAGATCTGCTACACCTTC
v_gene: TRBV9; abundance: .; j_gene: TRBJ2-5; d_gene: TRBD2; CDR3aa: CASSVSPSGGAGQETQYF; CDR3nt: TGTGCCAGCAGCGTAAGTCCTAGCGGGGGGGCAGGCCAAGAGACCCAGTACTTC
v_gene: TRBV27; abundance: .; j_gene: TRBJ1-2; d_gene: TRBD1; CDR3aa: CASSSKDGPRGPGYTF; CDR3nt: TGTGCCAGCAGTTCAAAAGACGGCCCCAGGGGGCCTGGCTACACCTTC
v_gene: TRBV5-6; abundance: .; j_gene: TRBJ1-5; d_gene: .; CDR3aa: CASSLDGGYQPQHF; CDR3nt: TGTGCCAGCAGCTTGGATGGCGGCTATCAGCCCCAGCATTTT
v_gene: TRBV5-1; abundance: .; j_gene: TRBJ1-6; d_gene: .; CDR3aa: CASSLEGPGGSPLHF; CDR3nt: TGCGCCAGCAGCCTCGAGGGGCCGGGGGGTTCACCCCTCCACTTT
v_gene: TRBV7-2; abundance: .; j_gene: TRBJ2-7; d_gene: .; CDR3aa: CASSLRGKTGATGDYEQYF; CDR3nt: TGTGCCAGCAGCTTAAGGGGAAAGACGGGAGCTACCGGGGACTACGAGCAGTACTTC
v_gene: TRBV18; abundance: .; j_gene: TRBJ1-5; d_gene: TRBD1; CDR3aa: CASSPPGQGRHSNQPQHF; CDR3nt: TGTGCCAGCTCACCTCCGGGACAGGGTCGACATAGCAATCAGCCCCAGCATTTT
v_gene: TRBV28; abundance: .; j_gene: TRBJ2-5; d_gene: .; CDR3aa: CASSLTDQYQETQYF; CDR3nt: TGTGCCAGCAGTTTGACAGATCAGTACCAAGAGACCCAGTACTTC
v_gene: TRBV9; abundance: .; j_gene: TRBJ1-2; d_gene: TRBD1; CDR3aa: CASSASLTGFSGYTF; CDR3nt: TGTGCCAGCAGCGCAAGCTTGACAGGGTTCAGCGGCTACACCTTC
v_gene: TRBV7-9; abundance: .; j_gene: TRBJ1-4; d_gene: .; CDR3aa: CASTGGRGEKLFF; CDR3nt: TGTGCCAGCACCGGGGGAAGGGGTGAAAAACTGTTTTTT
v_gene: TRBV2; abundance: once; j_gene: TRBJ1-1; d_gene: .; CDR3aa: CASSERGMAAPPGNTEAFF; CDR3nt: TGTGCCAGCAGTGAAAGAGGGATGGCAGCACCCCCGGGGAACACTGAAGCTTTCTTT
v_gene: TRBV5-1; abundance: .; j_gene: TRBJ1-5; d_gene: .; CDR3aa: CASSLGLGVDNQPQHF; CDR3nt: TGCGCCAGCAGCTTAGGTCTAGGGGTGGACAATCAGCCCCAGCATTTT
v_gene: TRBV11-1; abundance: few; j_gene: TRBJ2-1; d_gene: TRBD1; CDR3aa: CASSLDRTGEYNEQFF; CDR3nt: TGTGCCAGCAGCTTAGACCGGACAGGGGAGTATAATGAGCAGTTCTTC
v_gene: TRBV5-6; abundance: .; j_gene: TRBJ2-1; d_gene: TRBD1; CDR3aa: CASSSFPPTGNEQFF; CDR3nt: TGTGCCAGCAGTTCATTCCCCCCGACAGGGAATGAGCAGTTCTTC
v_gene: TRBV9; abundance: .; j_gene: TRBJ1-4; d_gene: TRBD1; CDR3aa: CASSVGDRPMKGLFF; CDR3nt: TGTGCCAGCAGCGTGGGGGACAGGCCAATGAAGGGACTGTTTTTT